This TCR beta chain was found in a study of tumor and adjacent non-tumor tissue in lung cancer. Overall study: Samples averaged roughly 4.3 million productive TCRbeta reads each. Study results and caveats: Tumor tissue had significantly higher TCR diversity than normal lung. Tumor repertoires had a smaller top 100 clone share than normal lung.

No cell sorting was done before RNA was extracted from the tissue. Newly diagnosed lung cancer patients had thoracic surgery in China, August–late 2014, without prior chemotherapy. With regard to this clonotype: Its antigen is unknown. Compared with germline, one end of the junction differs, possibly owing to a read error.

Germline V gene data show CDR1 as SGHRS and CDR2 as YFSETQ. The CDR3 is 15 residues long. Three rounds of nested PCR, following a modified ARM-PCR protocol, produced the TCRbeta library. Using its own MiXCR run on the multiplex PCR reads, TCRdb lists one record per CDR3 protein. The sample carries more than 120,000 distinct CDR3 sequences, 60% to 70% recorded once. The chain joins TRBV5-1 to TRBJ2-2, with 8 bases identical to TRBD1. Sequenced material: lung tumor tissue. This clonotype was sampled from a man aged 60 to 75 with small cell lung cancer. The DNA for the CDR3 is TGCGCCAGCACCATCCAGGGGGCCGGCACCGGGGGGCTGTTTTTT. Translating gives CASTIQGAGTGGLFF.